Sequencing of this T cell receptor beta chain was carried out in a study of blood T cell repertoires in COVID-19. In the original workflow: Amplification of reference gene primers was used by the study to estimate nucleated cell counts. TCRdb's copy holds only in-frame clones and misses some; the assay was immunoSEQ multiplex PCR. The V and J calls and the clone size are those of that table, but D and trimming were determined from the DNA. The table shows over 150,000 clones, with 80% to 90% occurring only once. V was pared by 3 bases and J by 1 base, with 2 bases of the junction left unmatched. The germline V gene has CDR1 MNHNS and CDR2 SASEGT. This CDR3 has 15 amino acids.

The sequenced material came from peripheral blood. This receptor was taken from a man aged 18 to 30 who had recovered from COVID-19. The J gene is TRBJ2-7, the V gene TRBV6-1; TRBD1 matches at 11 bases. CDR3 sequence: CASSEGTGGSYEQYF. In nucleotides, the CDR3 is TGTGCCAGCAGTGAGGGGACAGGGGGATCCTACGAGCAGTACTTC.